The rows below give T cell receptor beta chains drawn from one sample of a study of cytomegalovirus exposure and HLA in healthy donors. Repertoires were generated with immunoSEQ multiplex PCR, while TCRdb's copy carries only in-frame clones and drops some. This repertoire shows 85,000 to 100,000 clones, around 74% found once; its top ten account for around 7.8%. Input material: PBMCs. The receptors come from a man in his fifties in good health and CMV-seropositive. The conserved cysteine and the conserved F or W are not part of the CDR3 here.

V gene	J gene	CDR3 length	CDR3 protein
TRBV2	TRBJ1-5	15	ASSGETGGSGNQPQH
TRBV7-9	TRBJ2-5	14	ASSSLTSGVAETQY
TRBV10-3	TRBJ1-2	13	AISWGQGGANGYT
TRBV5-5	TRBJ1-1	13	ASSEDRVWNTEAF
TRBV6-6	TRBJ2-7	13	ASTPGTGNLVEQY
TRBV4-3	TRBJ2-1	14	ASSQDSGGSYNEQF
TRBV2	TRBJ2-5	14	ASSWTSGGIQETQY
TRBV19	TRBJ1-2	12	ASNHRERNYGYT
TRBV19	TRBJ1-2	12	ASSIIGAPYGYT
TRBV28	TRBJ1-3	13	ASSVGVVWGNTIY
TRBV7-9	TRBJ1-4	14	ASSLDRFGGNEKLF
TRBV5-6	TRBJ1-2	11	ASTLRGAEGYT
TRBV30	TRBJ2-1	10	AWSPPGGEQF
TRBV28	TRBJ2-5	12	ASSFQGAQETQY
TRBV7-9	TRBJ1-3	12	ASSLGGPGNTIY
TRBV6-1	TRBJ2-2	10	ASRDRLMELF
TRBV30	TRBJ1-6	10	AWSLPNSPLN
TRBV9	TRBJ1-1	12	ASSVTGTGSEAF
TRBV7-6	TRBJ2-7	12	ASSLGLAGVEQY
TRBV7-6	TRBJ2-2	11	ASSLASAGELF
TRBV7-2	TRBJ2-3	11	ASTLPSTDTQY
TRBV7-3	TRBJ1-1	11	ASSVERQGRAF
TRBV27	TRBJ1-2	11	ASSFRTGGGYT
TRBV18	TRBJ2-2	13	ASSTRTGNTGELF
TRBV9	TRBJ2-7	13	ASSVAENLPYEQY
TRBV30	TRBJ2-3	13	AWGTSGGTTDTQY
TRBV5-6	TRBJ2-5	12	ASSLGTGGKTQY
TRBV6-1	TRBJ2-3	12	ASSEGGRTDTQY
TRBV5-4	TRBJ2-5	13	ASSLDSSGRETQY
TRBV10-3	TRBJ2-7	11	AISATEAEEQY
TRBV7-6	TRBJ2-3	13	ASSLYGIRTDTQY
TRBV5-1	TRBJ2-1	13	ASSLGSGEYNEQF
TRBV7-3	TRBJ2-2	13	ASSLGQGITGELF
TRBV29-1	TRBJ2-3	13	SARSGTGAWDTQY
TRBV7-3	TRBJ1-2	14	ASSLTRPGQGHGYT
TRBV5-4	TRBJ1-1	12	ASSLQGGGTEAF
TRBV19	TRBJ1-5	13	ASRATGNGNQPQH
TRBV7-2	TRBJ1-6	14	ASSRDPVQANSPLH
TRBV29-1	TRBJ2-3	12	SVGAGAPTDTQY
TRBV7-2	TRBJ1-3	13	ASSQQGLSGNTIY
TRBV5-1	TRBJ1-6	11	ASSSGQDSPLH